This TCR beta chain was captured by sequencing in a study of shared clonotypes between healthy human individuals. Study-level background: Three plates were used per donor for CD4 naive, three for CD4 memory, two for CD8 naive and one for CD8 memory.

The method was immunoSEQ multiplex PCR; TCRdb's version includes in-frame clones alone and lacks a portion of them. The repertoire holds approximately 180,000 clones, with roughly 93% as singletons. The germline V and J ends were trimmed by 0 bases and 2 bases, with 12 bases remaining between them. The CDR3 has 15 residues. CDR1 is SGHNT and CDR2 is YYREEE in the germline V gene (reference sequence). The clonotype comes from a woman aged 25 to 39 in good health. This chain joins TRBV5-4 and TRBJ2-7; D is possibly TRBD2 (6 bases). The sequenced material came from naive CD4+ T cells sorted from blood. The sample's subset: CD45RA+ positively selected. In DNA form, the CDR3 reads TGTGCCAGCAGCTTGGGGAGCGGGCCTACCTACGAGCAGTACTTC. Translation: CASSLGSGPTYEQYF.